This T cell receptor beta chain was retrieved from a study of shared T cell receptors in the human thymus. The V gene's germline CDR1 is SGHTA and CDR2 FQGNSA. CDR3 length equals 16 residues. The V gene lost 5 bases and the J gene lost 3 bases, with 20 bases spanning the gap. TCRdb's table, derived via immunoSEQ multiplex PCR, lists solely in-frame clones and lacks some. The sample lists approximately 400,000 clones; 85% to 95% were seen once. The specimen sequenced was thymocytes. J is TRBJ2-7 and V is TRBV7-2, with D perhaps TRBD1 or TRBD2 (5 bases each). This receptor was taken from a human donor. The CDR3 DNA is TGTGCCAGCAGCCCTCTCCGTCCGGGACGGTACTACGAGCAGTACTTC. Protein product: CASSPLRPGRYYEQYF.